These 27 T cell receptor beta chains originate from one sample sequenced in a study of blood T cell repertoires in COVID-19. Clones were read by immunoSEQ multiplex PCR, and TCRdb kept only the in-frame ones, dropping some. The sample records approximately 60,000 clones, about 76% being singletons. The specimen was peripheral blood. The origin of the receptors is a human donor in a cohort sampled during active COVID-19.

The V and J genes are TRBV7-7 and TRBJ2-3; a possible D gene is TRBD1 (6 bases). V was clipped by 1 base and J by 2 bases, with 13 bases between them. Germline V CDR1 and CDR2: SSHAT, FNYEAQ (reference sequence). The CDR3 spans 16 residues. CDR3 coding DNA: TGTGCCAGCAGCTTAGGAAGGCAGGGGTTCACAGATACGCAGTATTTT. Amino acid sequence: CASSLGRQGFTDTQYF.

The chain has TRBV11-2 and TRBJ2-5, with TRBD2 matching 11 bases. The CDR3 consists of 15 residues. With 4 bases clipped from V and 7 bases from J, the junction kept 8 bases outside the gene matches. CDR1 is SGHAT and CDR2 is FQNNGV in the germline V gene. CDR3 amino acids: CASSSSSSGGRTQYF. CDR3 sequence (DNA): TGTGCCAGCAGCTCATCGTCTAGCGGGGGGCGGACCCAGTACTTC.

The chain combines TRBV19 with TRBJ1-2; TRBD1 might be the D (5 bases). This CDR3 contains 14 residues. The germline V and J ends were trimmed by 3 bases and 4 bases, with 12 bases remaining between them. Germline assignment: CDR1 LNHDA and CDR2 SQIVND (reference sequence). Here the CDR3 DNA reads TGTGCCAGTAGTATGGGGACTGAAACCTATGGCTACACCTTC. Its translation is CASSMGTETYGYTF.

This clone was detected a few times. The gene calls are TRBV27 and TRBJ2-3; 10 nucleotides agree with TRBD1. The germline V gene encodes CDR1 MNHEY and CDR2 SMNVEV (reference sequence). Trimming removed 7 bases from V and 3 bases from J; junction bases left unmatched: 10. The CDR3 extends over 16 amino acids. CDR3 amino acids: CASTPTGQGVTDTQYF. The DNA of the CDR3 is TGTGCCAGCACTCCCACCGGACAGGGGGTGACAGATACGCAGTATTTT.

The chain is built from TRBV7-2 and TRBJ2-3; 8 bases align to TRBD1. Per the germline V gene, CDR1 is SGHTA and CDR2 is FQGNSA. The CDR3 is 17 amino acids. V was pared by 4 bases and J by 4 bases, with 13 bases of the junction left unmatched. CDR3 in amino acids: CASSYGAGGEVSDTQYF. The CDR3 DNA is TGTGCCAGCAGCTACGGCGCAGGGGGCGAGGTCTCAGATACGCAGTATTTT.

The V gene is TRBV6-5, the J gene TRBJ2-1, with 11 nucleotides matching TRBD2. Germline loops: CDR1 MNHEY, CDR2 SVGAGI. The CDR3 runs to 15 residues. V was clipped by 0 bases and J by 8 bases; unmatched bases: 3. The CDR3: CASSYSGLAAHEQFF. CDR3 coding DNA: TGTGCCAGCAGTTACTCGGGACTAGCGGCCCATGAGCAGTTCTTC.

This chain uses TRBV9 with TRBJ2-7; perhaps TRBD2 as D (5 bases). Trimming took 0 bases from V and 2 from J, leaving 6 bases between them. Germline CDR1 reads SGDLS; CDR2 reads YYNGEE. The CDR3 totals 13 residues. The CDR3 reads CASSVDGAYEQYF. In nucleotides, the CDR3 is TGTGCCAGCAGCGTAGACGGGGCCTACGAGCAGTACTTC.

The chain employs TRBV28 and TRBJ2-4; a possible D gene is TRBD1 (5 bases). V gave up 3 bases and J gave up 7 bases, with 16 bases separating them. Germline values: CDR1 MDHEN, CDR2 SYDVKM. The CDR3 extends over 15 amino acids. The CDR3: CASSLVRGNSNIQYF. The CDR3 nucleotides are TGTGCCAGCAGTTTGGTAAGGGGTAATTCGAACATTCAGTACTTC.

The chain recombines TRBV3-1 (or the pseudogene TRBV3-2) with TRBJ1-2, with 8 positions matching TRBD1. The length of the CDR3 is 17 residues. With V trimmed by 1 base and J by 4 bases, 11 bases remained unmatched. The germline gives CDR1 LGHDT, CDR2 YNNKEL (reference sequence). CDR3 residues: CASSQGSAGGIVYGYTF. Here the CDR3 DNA reads TGTGCCAGCAGCCAAGGTTCGGCAGGGGGCATCGTCTATGGCTACACCTTC.

The CDR3 sequence: CASSQWDSSTDTQYF. The CDR3 nucleotides are TGTGCCAGCAGCCAATGGGACAGTAGCACAGATACGCAGTATTTT. The chain uses TRBV3-1 (or the pseudogene TRBV3-2) and TRBJ2-3; 7 bases map to TRBD1. This CDR3 region has 15 residues. Germline CDR1 and CDR2: LGHDT and YNNKEL (reference sequence). The trim removed 2 bases at V and 0 bases at J, leaving 2 bases unmatched.

The J gene is TRBJ2-1, the V gene TRBV5-1; D uncertain. Germline V CDR1 and CDR2: SGHRS, YFSETQ. V lost 3 bases, J lost 7 bases, and 14 bases lay in between. The CDR3 has 14 amino acids. The CDR3 protein is CASSSLPTYNEQFF. CDR3 bases: TGCGCCAGCAGCTCTCTCCCAACTTATAATGAGCAGTTCTTC. Supplemented by reference TRBV5-1 and TRBJ2-1, the full variable domain reads KAGVTQTPRYLIKTRGQQVTLSCSPISGHRSVSWYQQTPGQGLQFLFEYFSETQRNKGNFPGRFSGRQFSNSRSEMNVSTLELGDSALYLCASSSLPTYNEQFFGPGTRLTVL.

The chain has TRBV27 and TRBJ1-3, with 9 bases matching TRBD1. After removal of 9 bases from V and 0 bases from J, the junction contained 21 bases not matched to a gene. The CDR3 runs 20 residues. Germline CDR1 MNHEY, CDR2 SMNVEV (reference sequence). The CDR3 DNA reads as TGTGCCAGATGGGGACAGGGACATTCCCGGTGGAGGACCTCTGGAAACACCATATATTTT. It is translated as CARWGQGHSRWRTSGNTIYF.

This chain uses TRBV30 with TRBJ1-2; 9 bases line up with TRBD1. This CDR3 has 15 residues. V shed 5 bases and J 4 bases; nucleotides not matched to a gene: 11. Germline V lookup: CDR1 GTSNPN, CDR2 SVGIG (reference sequence). CDR3 bases: TGTGCCTGGCATAAGACAGGGGGATGGGGCTATGGCTACACCTTC. Protein product: CAWHKTGGWGYGYTF.

The chain couples TRBV4-2 to TRBJ2-2; tentative D call: TRBD2 (6 bases). Germline CDR1 LGHNA, CDR2 YNFKEQ. The V gene lost 3 bases and the J gene lost 5 bases, with 13 bases spanning the gap. CDR3 length: 15 residues. CDR3 region: CASSQTLAGTGELFF. In DNA, the CDR3 is TGTGCCAGCAGCCAGACGCTGGCGGGAACCGGGGAGCTGTTTTTT.

The rearrangement joins TRBV9 to TRBJ2-7; D is perhaps TRBD1 (6 bases). CDR1 and CDR2 from the germline V gene are SGDLS and YYNGEE. The CDR3 length is 16 residues. V lost 0 bases and J 1 base, leaving 14 bases between the germline ends. CDR3 sequence reads: CASSVVSGASSYEQYF. The CDR3 region has the DNA TGTGCCAGCAGCGTAGTCTCAGGGGCCAGTTCCTACGAGCAGTACTTC.

V is TRBV29-1 and J is TRBJ1-1; tentatively, D is TRBD1 (5 bases). This CDR3 spans 13 amino acids. With 1 base removed from V and 5 bases from J, the gap between germline ends came to 11 bases. Germline V gene lookup returns CDR1 SQVTM and CDR2 ANQGSEA. The CDR3 loop is CSVEGRALTEAFF. CDR3 nucleotide sequence: TGCAGCGTTGAAGGCAGGGCGTTGACTGAAGCTTTCTTT.

The V call is TRBV5-6, the J call TRBJ2-5; tentatively, D is TRBD2 (5 bases). This CDR3 comprises 13 residues. V lost 4 bases and J 5 bases, leaving 12 bases between the germline ends. Per the germline V gene, CDR1 is SGHDT and CDR2 is YYEEEE. The CDR3 is CASSLPDSETQYF. DNA for the CDR3: TGTGCCAGCAGCCTCCCGGACTCGGAGACCCAGTACTTC.

The table lists this clone with a count of one. At the DNA level, this CDR3 is encoded by other sequences in the same sample as well. The chain has TRBV19 and TRBJ1-1; tentatively, D is TRBD1 (5 bases). The CDR3 runs 13 residues. Germline V lookup: CDR1 LNHDA, CDR2 SQIVND (reference sequence). The V gene lost 2 bases and the J gene lost 4 bases, with 8 bases spanning the gap. CDR3 nucleotides: TGTGCCAGTAGTATAAGTAGGGGCACTGAAGCTTTCTTT. This translates into CASSISRGTEAFF.

This chain connects TRBV6-5 to TRBJ2-3, with a weak D call TRBD1 (6 bases). Per germline, CDR1 MNHEY and CDR2 SVGAGI. This CDR3 is 14 amino acids long. V gave up 4 bases and J gave up 3 bases, with 11 bases separating them. The DNA of the CDR3 is TGTGCCAGCAGTTTCTACAGGGAGACAGATACGCAGTATTTT. It specifies CASSFYRETDTQYF.

The chain combines TRBV6-5 with TRBJ1-4, with D perhaps matching TRBD1 (5 bases). The CDR3 contains 13 residues. Germline V gene lookup returns CDR1 MNHEY and CDR2 SVGAGI. With 8 bases removed from V and 4 bases from J, the gap between germline ends came to 11 bases. The CDR3 DNA reads TGTGCCAGCCGGGCAGGGTTTAATGAAAAACTGTTTTTT. It specifies CASRAGFNEKLFF.

V gene TRBV28 combines with J gene TRBJ1-2; D gene ambiguous. V was trimmed by 7 bases and J by 5 bases, leaving 8 bases between them. There are 11 residues in the CDR3. CDR1 and CDR2 from the germline V gene are MDHEN and SYDVKM. The CDR3 protein is CASNSRYGYTF. The CDR3 DNA is TGTGCCAGCAACTCGCGGTATGGCTACACCTTC.

This chain uses TRBV2 with TRBJ2-5, with D possibly matching TRBD2 (5 bases). CDR1 SNHLY and CDR2 FYNNEI come from the germline V gene. The ends were cut back, 3 bases at V and 5 bases at J, with 13 bases in the middle. The CDR3 is 14 amino acids. This CDR3 reads CASSEIAGWETQYF. The CDR3 DNA reads TGTGCCAGCAGTGAGATCGCGGGCTGGGAGACCCAGTACTTC.

CDR3 nucleotide sequence: TGTGCCACCAGCAGAGATCTCGGGGGGAGTGCTTTCTTT. Its protein product is CATSRDLGGSAFF. This sequence joins TRBV15 and TRBJ1-1, with D tentatively TRBD1 (5 bases). Trimming took 0 bases from V and 11 from J, leaving 13 bases between them. The CDR3 has 13 amino acids. Germline V gives CDR1 LNHNV, CDR2 YYDKDF (reference sequence).

This clone was recorded only once. The chain joins TRBV5-4 to TRBJ1-6; 7 bases line up with TRBD1. The germline V gene encodes CDR1 SGHNT and CDR2 YYREEE (reference sequence). V dropped 4 bases and J dropped 2; count of bases not matched to a gene: 3. The CDR3 runs to 15 residues. CDR3 region: CASSTGTAYNSPLHF. As DNA, the CDR3 is TGTGCCAGCAGCACAGGGACAGCCTATAATTCACCCCTCCACTTT.

This clone has only a few counts. V usage is TRBV6-2 or TRBV6-3 and J usage is TRBJ1-3; D ambiguous. Germline V gene sequence: CDR1 MNHEY, CDR2 SVGEGT. Trimming shortened V by 6 bases and J by 0 bases, and 21 bases separated the two germline ends. The CDR3 has 18 residues. CDR3 amino acids: CASSERRSPPASGNTIYF. The CDR3 DNA is TGTGCCAGCAGCGAAAGGAGGAGTCCGCCAGCCTCTGGAAACACCATATATTTT.

This clone turned up a few times. The chain's CDR3 is CASSLTPDTAHNEQFF. In nucleotides, the CDR3 is TGTGCCAGCAGCTTAACGCCGGACACAGCCCACAATGAGCAGTTCTTC. J is TRBJ2-1 and V is TRBV7-3; D perhaps matches TRBD1 (5 bases). Germline V lookup: CDR1 SGHTA, CDR2 FQGTGA. The CDR3 is 16 amino acids. The V and J ends lost 0 bases and 5 bases respectively, with 14 bases between them.

V gene TRBV5-1 combines with J gene TRBJ2-1; the match to TRBD1 covers 10 bases. The length of the CDR3 is 16 residues. Germline V gene data show CDR1 as SGHRS and CDR2 as YFSETQ. V was clipped by 0 bases and J by 6 bases; unmatched bases: 6. The CDR3 sequence is CASSLAGGTGVNEQFF. The CDR3 nucleotides read TGCGCCAGCAGCTTGGCTGGTGGGACAGGGGTCAATGAGCAGTTCTTC. The full variable domain, completed using reference TRBV5-1 and TRBJ2-1, is KAGVTQTPRYLIKTRGQQVTLSCSPISGHRSVSWYQQTPGQGLQFLFEYFSETQRNKGNFPGRFSGRQFSNSRSEMNVSTLELGDSALYLCASSLAGGTGVNEQFFGPGTRLTVL.